Listed below are T cell receptor beta chains from one sample, sequenced in a study of metastatic and nonmetastatic thyroid tumors. From the PCR reads, TCRdb re-called clones with MiXCR. The data contain roughly 59,000 clones, around 15% of them singletons. The sample comprised blood. The receptors were sampled from a male donor with papillary thyroid cancer or a benign thyroid nodule (not recorded which). Some clones in this sample may be carry-over from other donors' samples. Each CDR3 is given with its conserved first and last residue. The D gene is left open where the match is weak. The size field is filled for only some rows; it gives once, few, many or a size class.

D	V	J	size	CDR3	DNA
NA	TRBV9	TRBJ2-5	many	CASSVAEVAVETQYF	TGTGCCAGCAGCGTAGCTGAGGTAGCTGTGGAGACCCAGTACTTC
TRBD2	TRBV19	TRBJ2-5	many	CASSPLWGGGKETQYF	TGTGCCAGTAGTCCGCTATGGGGGGGTGGAAAAGAGACCCAGTACTTC
TRBD1	TRBV6-1	TRBJ2-2	few	CASIGGQGGIVELFF	TGTGCCAGCATAGGAGGACAGGGGGGGATCGTGGAGCTGTTTTTT
TRBD1	TRBV4-1	TRBJ2-7	many	CASSQKQGIESYETYEQYF	TGCGCCAGCAGCCAGAAACAGGGGATAGAATCATATGAAACCTACGAGCAGTACTTC
NA	TRBV5-6	TRBJ1-6	many	CASSLRGDYNSPLHF	TGTGCCAGCAGCTTGCGGGGAGACTATAATTCACCCCTCCACTTT
NA	TRBV3-1	TRBJ2-6	many	CASSRSWGDTSSGANVLTF	TGTGCCAGCAGTCGGTCTTGGGGGGATACGAGCTCTGGGGCCAACGTCCTGACTTTC
NA	TRBV19	TRBJ1-5	many	CASSRGADQPQHF	TGTGCCAGTAGTCGGGGGGCAGATCAGCCCCAGCATTTT
NA	TRBV28	TRBJ2-2	medium-sized	CASSLSGMNTGELFF	TGTGCCAGCAGTTTATCGGGGATGAACACCGGGGAGCTGTTTTTT
TRBD1	TRBV6-1	TRBJ1-2	many	CASSRGDSSNYGYTF	TGTGCCAGCAGTCGCGGGGACAGTTCCAACTATGGCTACACCTTC
NA	TRBV11-2	TRBJ2-3	many	CASSLQLTRTDTQYF	TGTGCCAGCAGCTTACAGCTGACGAGGACAGATACGCAGTATTTT
NA	TRBV7-3	TRBJ2-5	few	CASSLRPQREETQYF	TGTGCCAGCAGCTTAAGGCCCCAGCGGGAAGAGACCCAGTACTTC
NA	TRBV4-3	TRBJ2-3	NA	CASSDGQSTDTQYF	TGCGCCAGCAGCGATGGACAGAGCACAGATACGCAGTATTTT
TRBD2	TRBV20-1	TRBJ2-1	many	CSAFVAGVLDEQFF	TGCAGTGCTTTCGTAGCGGGAGTTCTTGATGAGCAGTTCTTC
NA	TRBV10-3	TRBJ1-2	many	CAISDGGPNYGYTF	TGTGCCATCAGTGACGGGGGCCCAAACTATGGCTACACCTTC
NA	TRBV6-2/TRBV6-3	TRBJ1-3	medium-sized	CASSYGSSGNTIYF	TGTGCCAGCAGTTACGGCAGCTCTGGAAACACCATATATTTT
NA	TRBV6-5	TRBJ2-3	many	CASSYPSTDTQYF	TGTGCCAGCAGTTACCCTAGCACAGATACGCAGTATTTT
TRBD1	TRBV7-3	TRBJ2-2	many	CASSSRTGNTGELFF	TGTGCCAGCAGCTCCCGGACAGGCAACACCGGGGAGCTGTTTTTT
NA	TRBV6-1	TRBJ1-1	few	CASGEETHLTNTEAFF	TGTGCCAGCGGGGAGGAGACCCACCTAACGAACACTGAAGCTTTCTTT
NA	TRBV5-6	TRBJ2-2	many	CASSVTGTTGELFF	TGTGCCAGCAGCGTGACCGGGACAACCGGGGAGCTGTTTTTT
NA	TRBV18	TRBJ2-7	NA	CASSLPGLSSYEQYF	TGTGCCAGCTCACTTCCAGGGTTATCTTCATACGAGCAGTACTTC
NA	TRBV6-6	TRBJ2-1	NA	CASSYGGTYNEQFF	TGTGCCAGCAGTTATGGTGGGACCTACAATGAGCAGTTCTTC
NA	TRBV28	TRBJ2-7	NA	CASSSPTGRYYEQYF	TGTGCCAGCAGTTCCCCAACCGGCAGGTACTACGAGCAGTACTTC
NA	TRBV5-5	TRBJ1-1	many	CASSLAGSTEAFF	TGTGCCAGCAGCTTGGCCGGGAGCACTGAAGCTTTCTTT
TRBD1	TRBV20-1	TRBJ1-2	many	CSAASGTGVDYGYTF	TGCAGTGCGGCCTCCGGGACAGGGGTGGACTATGGCTACACCTTC
NA	TRBV6-1	TRBJ1-2	few	CASSQDRGSYGYTF	TGTGCCAGCAGCCAAGATCGAGGCTCTTATGGCTACACCTTC
NA	TRBV6-1	TRBJ1-3	many	CASSPTALGNTIYF	TGTGCCAGCAGTCCTACAGCATTGGGAAACACCATATATTTT
NA	TRBV20-1	TRBJ1-1	many	CSASEQLMNTEAFF	TGCAGTGCTAGTGAACAGCTCATGAACACTGAAGCTTTCTTT
NA	TRBV12-3/TRBV12-4	TRBJ2-1	many	CASSFQLREQFF	TGTGCCAGCAGTTTCCAGCTCAGGGAGCAGTTCTTC
NA	TRBV7-8	TRBJ2-1	NA	CASTPSQGWAGDNEQFF	TGTGCCAGCACCCCTTCGCAGGGGTGGGCAGGAGACAATGAGCAGTTCTTC
NA	TRBV7-9	TRBJ2-7	many	CASSFVGGGFEQYF	TGTGCCAGCAGCTTTGTAGGCGGGGGCTTCGAGCAGTACTTC
NA	TRBV12-3/TRBV12-4	TRBJ1-1	many	CASSLEGNWGEAFF	TGTGCCAGCAGTTTAGAAGGAAACTGGGGTGAAGCTTTCTTT
NA	TRBV6-1	TRBJ1-5	NA	CARAQEYQPQHF	TGTGCCCGTGCACAGGAATATCAGCCCCAGCATTTT
NA	TRBV18	TRBJ2-7	once	CASSPPGREGEQYF	TGTGCCAGCTCACCACCGGGTAGGGAAGGCGAGCAGTACTTC
NA	TRBV18	TRBJ2-7	many	CASSPNSAPGKQYF	TGTGCCAGCTCACCAAACTCTGCACCGGGGAAGCAGTACTTC
TRBD2	TRBV16	TRBJ2-1	many	CASSQWTSGRGPSRNEQFF	TGTGCCAGCAGCCAATGGACTAGCGGGAGGGGCCCCTCACGCAATGAGCAGTTCTTC
NA	TRBV5-1	TRBJ2-7	many	CASSLSAGAVYEQYF	TGCGCCAGCAGCTTATCGGCGGGGGCTGTCTACGAGCAGTACTTC
TRBD1	TRBV20-1	TRBJ1-2	many	CSARDLAGGVYGYTF	TGCAGTGCTAGAGATCTCGCAGGGGGTGTCTATGGCTACACCTTC
NA	TRBV6-2/TRBV6-3	TRBJ2-5	many	CASSYSAEGIQETQYF	TGTGCCAGCAGTTATTCGGCCGAAGGGATACAAGAGACCCAGTACTTC
NA	TRBV5-1	TRBJ1-1	many	CASSLAYGAGLAFF	TGCGCCAGCAGCTTGGCCTATGGGGCAGGGTTGGCTTTCTTT
NA	TRBV4-2	TRBJ1-2	many	CASSPKHGGYGYTF	TGTGCCAGCAGCCCAAAGCATGGAGGCTATGGCTACACCTTC
NA	TRBV20-1	TRBJ2-1	many	CSAALGLASYNEQFF	TGCAGTGCCGCCCTTGGGCTAGCGAGTTACAATGAGCAGTTCTTC
TRBD2	TRBV6-1	TRBJ2-1	many	CASSVLPTTSSSYNEQFF	TGTGCCAGCAGTGTATTGCCGACGACTAGCTCCTCCTACAATGAGCAGTTCTTC
NA	TRBV20-1	TRBJ2-3	NA	CSGRRRMDTDTQYF	TGCAGCGGGAGACGGAGAATGGACACAGATACGCAGTATTTT